The rows below give T cell receptor beta chains drawn from one sample of a study of blood T cell repertoires in COVID-19. TCRdb keeps only in-frame clones here, not all; method: immunoSEQ multiplex PCR. The profile covers under 250,000 clones, with around 86% appearing a single time and 8.9% taken by the ten largest. The sample comprised PBMCs or T cells enriched from blood (not recorded which). All receptors come from a woman in her forties or fifties with acute COVID-19. Both conserved end residues are part of each CDR3. The D gene is left open where the match is weak. Clone sizes are given selectively: once, few, many, or a class where the clone is expanded.

14,TRBV12-5,TRBJ1-1,.,.,CASGLSGMDTEAFF,TGTGCTAGTGGTTTGTCAGGAATGGACACTGAAGCTTTCTTT
16,TRBV15,TRBJ2-7,TRBD1,few,CATSRGTGELSYEQYF,TGTGCCACCAGCAGGGGGACAGGGGAATTGTCCTACGAGCAGTACTTC
16,TRBV28,TRBJ1-2,.,.,CASSLYPGGSNYGYTF,TGTGCCAGCAGTTTATATCCCGGGGGGTCTAACTATGGCTACACCTTC
14,TRBV28,TRBJ1-2,.,.,CASSSLPVVYGYTF,TGTGCCAGCAGTTCCTTACCGGTGGTCTATGGCTACACCTTC
15,TRBV18,TRBJ2-7,TRBD2,.,CASSPSGGRKDEQYF,TGTGCCAGCTCACCATCGGGCGGGAGGAAAGACGAGCAGTACTTC
14,TRBV5-1,TRBJ2-1,TRBD1,.,CASSAGQGNHEQFF,TGCGCCAGCAGCGCCGGACAGGGTAACCATGAGCAGTTCTTC
15,TRBV7-8,TRBJ1-2,.,.,CASSLPAGANYGYTF,TGTGCCAGCAGCCTCCCTGCAGGGGCTAACTATGGCTACACCTTC
16,TRBV5-6,TRBJ1-4,.,.,CASSERRQTHNEKLFF,TGTGCCAGCAGCGAGAGGCGACAGACCCATAATGAAAAACTGTTTTTT
15,TRBV27,TRBJ2-3,TRBD1,.,CASSFGQGGPDTQYF,TGTGCCAGCAGTTTTGGACAGGGTGGCCCAGATACGCAGTATTTT
13,TRBV24-1,TRBJ2-1,TRBD1,.,CATSDRVVNEQFF,TGTGCCACCAGCGACAGGGTTGTTAATGAGCAGTTCTTC
14,TRBV10-3,TRBJ1-3,.,.,CAISRDYSGNTIYF,TGTGCCATCAGCCGAGATTACTCTGGAAACACCATATATTTT
16,TRBV7-2,TRBJ2-2,TRBD2,.,CASSPISGRATGELFF,TGTGCCAGCAGCCCGATCAGCGGGAGGGCCACCGGGGAGCTGTTTTTT
12,TRBV6-2/TRBV6-3,TRBJ2-1,.,.,CASSTGYNEQFF,TGTGCCAGCAGTACCGGCTACAATGAGCAGTTCTTC
14,TRBV28,TRBJ1-1,TRBD1,few,CASSRQGLGTEAFF,TGTGCCAGCAGTAGACAGGGATTAGGCACTGAAGCTTTCTTT
16,TRBV9,TRBJ2-1,TRBD2,.,CASSVMTSGRGNEQFF,TGTGCCAGCAGCGTTATGACTAGCGGGAGGGGCAATGAGCAGTTCTTC
14,TRBV19,TRBJ2-2,.,few,CASSDRGNTGELFF,TGTGCCAGTAGTGACAGAGGTAACACCGGGGAGCTGTTTTTT
14,TRBV28,TRBJ1-6,.,.,CASSLWEVNSPLHF,TGTGCCAGCAGTTTATGGGAGGTGAATTCACCCCTCCACTTT
15,TRBV7-6,TRBJ2-7,TRBD1,.,CASSLGQGARYEQYF,TGTGCCAGCAGCTTAGGCCAGGGGGCCCGCTACGAGCAGTACTTC
15,TRBV27,TRBJ1-5,TRBD1,.,CANTLWTGENQPQHF,TGTGCCAACACCCTTTGGACAGGGGAGAATCAGCCCCAGCATTTT
11,TRBV12-3/TRBV12-4,TRBJ2-1,.,.,CASSPSEGQFF,TGTGCCAGCAGCCCTAGTGAGGGGCAGTTCTTC
13,TRBV5-1,TRBJ2-5,TRBD1,.,CASSFGQAETQYF,TGCGCCAGCAGCTTCGGACAGGCCGAGACCCAGTACTTC
14,TRBV6-4,TRBJ2-2,.,.,CASSRASSAGELFF,TGTGCCAGCAGCAGAGCCAGTAGCGCCGGGGAGCTGTTTTTT
15,TRBV28,TRBJ2-2,TRBD2,.,CASLTSGGAPGELFF,TGTGCCAGCTTAACAAGCGGGGGGGCCCCCGGGGAGCTGTTTTTT
14,TRBV18,TRBJ1-1,TRBD1,few,CASSGTGSTSEAFF,TGTGCCAGCTCGGGGACAGGGTCTACGTCTGAAGCTTTCTTT
15,TRBV27,TRBJ1-2,.,.,CASRAGGEVYYGYTF,TGTGCCAGCAGGGCGGGGGGCGAAGTTTACTATGGCTACACCTTC
12,TRBV30,TRBJ2-6,.,few,CAWIDYANVLTF,TGTGCCTGGATAGATTATGCCAACGTCCTGACTTTC
13,TRBV7-8,TRBJ1-1,.,few,CASSLLRNTEAFF,TGTGCCAGCAGCTTACTTCGTAACACTGAAGCTTTCTTT
15,TRBV7-9,TRBJ2-7,TRBD2,once,CASSHDIAGGRGQYF,TGTGCCAGCAGCCACGACATAGCGGGAGGACGTGGGCAGTACTTC
14,TRBV7-2,TRBJ1-2,TRBD1,few,CASSLRQGDYGYTF,TGTGCCAGCAGTCTCCGACAGGGTGACTATGGCTACACCTTC
16,TRBV7-2,TRBJ2-5,TRBD2,once,CASSKRWREGRETQYF,TGTGCCAGCAGCAAGAGGTGGAGGGAGGGCCGGGAGACCCAGTACTTC